This T cell receptor (beta chain) derives from a study of vaccination effects on CD4 cells after COVID-19. Here immunoSEQ multiplex PCR was the method, and the copy in TCRdb shows in-frame clones only, minus some. The profile covers tens of thousands of clones, with about 66% appearing a single time and approximately 8.2% taken by the ten largest. To note about this clone: As yet, its antigen is unknown.

Germline CDR1 reads MGHRA; CDR2 reads YSYEKL. The J segment lost 2 bases and the V segment lost 6 bases, leaving 19 bases of the junction unmatched. CDR3 length: 18 residues. The study, taken as a whole, reports: After vaccination of healthy people, only 1 of 255 vaccine-induced clones cross-reacted with common cold coronaviruses. The study, lacking early post-infection timepoints, had few convalescent patients.

Sequencing in the ViraFEST assay came after antigen-specific CD4+ T cells had been expanded with viral peptide pools, which were used to stimulate PBMC. Culture proceeded for 10 days, and CD4+ T cells were then isolated. Either the BNT162b2 or mRNA-1273 vaccine was given to participants in two doses. The specimen comprised CD4+ T cells from PBMCs cultured with SARS-CoV-2 spike peptides, sampled after COVID-19 vaccination. This rearrangement joins TRBV4-1 to TRBJ2-7; 7 bases are a match to TRBD2. The receptor's source is a human donor who received a COVID-19 vaccine. The CDR3 region has the DNA TGCGCCAGCAGACAACGATTCGCGGGAGCGAAAGAAGCCTACGAGCAGTACTTC. It yields the protein CASRQRFAGAKEAYEQYF.